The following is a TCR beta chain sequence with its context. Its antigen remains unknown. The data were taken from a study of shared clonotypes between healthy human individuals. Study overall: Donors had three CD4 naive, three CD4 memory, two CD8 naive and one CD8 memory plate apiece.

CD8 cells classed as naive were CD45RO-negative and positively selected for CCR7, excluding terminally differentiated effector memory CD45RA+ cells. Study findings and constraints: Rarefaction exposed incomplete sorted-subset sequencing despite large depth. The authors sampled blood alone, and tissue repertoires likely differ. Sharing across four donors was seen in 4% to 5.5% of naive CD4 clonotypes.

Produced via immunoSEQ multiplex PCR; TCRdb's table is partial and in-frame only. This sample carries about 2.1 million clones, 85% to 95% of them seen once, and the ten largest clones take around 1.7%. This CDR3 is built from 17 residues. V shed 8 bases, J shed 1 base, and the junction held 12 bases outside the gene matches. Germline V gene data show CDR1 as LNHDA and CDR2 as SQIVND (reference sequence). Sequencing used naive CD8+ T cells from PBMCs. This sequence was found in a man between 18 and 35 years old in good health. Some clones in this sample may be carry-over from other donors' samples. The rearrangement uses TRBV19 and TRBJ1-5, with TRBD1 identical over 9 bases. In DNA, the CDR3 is TGTGCCAGTCAGCAGCTCAGACAGGGGGGGAGCAATCAGCCCCAGCATTTT. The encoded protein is CASQQLRQGGSNQPQHF.